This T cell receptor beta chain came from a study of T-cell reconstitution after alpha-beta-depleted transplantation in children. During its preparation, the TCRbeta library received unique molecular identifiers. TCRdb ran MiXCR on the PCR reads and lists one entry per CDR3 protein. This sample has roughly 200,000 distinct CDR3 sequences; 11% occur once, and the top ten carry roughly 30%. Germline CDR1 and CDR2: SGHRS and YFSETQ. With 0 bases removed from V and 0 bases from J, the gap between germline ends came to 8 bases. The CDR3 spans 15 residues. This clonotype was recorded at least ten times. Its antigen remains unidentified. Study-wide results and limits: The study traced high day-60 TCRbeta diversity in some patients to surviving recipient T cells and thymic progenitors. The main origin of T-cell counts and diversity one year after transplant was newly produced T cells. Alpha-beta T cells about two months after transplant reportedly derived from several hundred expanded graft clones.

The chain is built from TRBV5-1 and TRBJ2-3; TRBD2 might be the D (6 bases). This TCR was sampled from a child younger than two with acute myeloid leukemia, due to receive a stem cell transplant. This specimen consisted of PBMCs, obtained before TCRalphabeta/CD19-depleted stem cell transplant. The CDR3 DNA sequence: TGCGCCAGCAGCTTGGTCAGCGGGAGCACAGATACGCAGTATTTT. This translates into CASSLVSGSTDTQYF.